These 18 T cell receptor beta chains originate from one sample sequenced in a study of technical replicates of blood from four donors. Here immunoSEQ multiplex PCR was the method, and the copy in TCRdb shows in-frame clones only, minus some. The sample carries more than 65,000 clones, more than 90% recorded once. The sequencing sample was made of T cells isolated from PBMCs. These receptors were taken from a human donor in good health.

The sample holds one count of this clone. This chain joins TRBV7-6 and TRBJ2-1, with no clear D. Germline V CDR1 and CDR2: SGHVS, FNYEAQ. The CDR3 totals 13 residues. The V end was cut by 2 bases, the J end by 6 bases, with 8 bases between. In nucleotides, the CDR3 is TGTGCCAGCAGCTTATGGCTTCTCAATGAGCAGTTCTTC. It specifies CASSLWLLNEQFF.

This rearrangement joins TRBV12-5 to TRBJ2-7, with D possibly TRBD1 on 5 matching bases. Trimming left V 4 bases short and J 4 bases short, with 11 bases between. The CDR3 extends over 13 amino acids. Per germline, CDR1 LGHNT and CDR2 FRNRAP. The CDR3 region has the DNA TGTGCTAGTGGTTACAGGTCCCTATACGAGCAGTACTTC. Residues: CASGYRSLYEQYF.

This chain connects TRBV7-8 to TRBJ2-7; D is perhaps TRBD1 (6 bases). The germline gives CDR1 SGHVS, CDR2 FQNEAQ. Trimming removed 1 base from V and 5 bases from J, with 9 bases in between. This CDR3 has 13 amino acids. The CDR3 spells CASSLVQGHEQYF. The CDR3 DNA sequence: TGTGCCAGCAGCTTAGTCCAGGGGCACGAGCAGTACTTC.

The chain uses TRBV10-3 and TRBJ2-5, with 8 bases that match TRBD2. The CDR3 contains 15 residues. Germline V gives CDR1 ENHRY, CDR2 SYGVKD. V was pared by 7 bases and J by 5 bases, with 12 bases of the junction left unmatched. In DNA, the CDR3 is TGTGCCATCACTCTGGGACTAGGGTCGGATGAGACCCAGTACTTC. It translates to CAITLGLGSDETQYF.

The V call is TRBV9, the J call TRBJ2-7; 8 bases are shared with TRBD2. V shed 1 base, J shed 5 bases, and the junction held 8 bases outside the gene matches. The CDR3 runs to 15 residues. Germline CDR1 is SGDLS and CDR2 is YYNGEE. The CDR3 region is CASSVWAGGRNEQYF. As DNA, the CDR3 is TGTGCCAGCAGCGTATGGGCGGGAGGTCGAAACGAGCAGTACTTC.

V usage is TRBV9 and J usage is TRBJ2-2; 7 bases align to TRBD1. CDR3 length: 16 residues. With 0 bases clipped from V and 4 bases from J, the junction kept 6 bases outside the gene matches. The germline V gene has CDR1 SGDLS and CDR2 YYNGEE. As DNA, the CDR3 is TGTGCCAGCAGCGTAGGTGAGACAGGGACCACCGGGGAGCTGTTTTTT. Translation gives CASSVGETGTTGELFF.

V gene TRBV7-9 combines with J gene TRBJ2-1, with TRBD2 matching over 7 bases. This CDR3 has 16 amino acids. Germline CDR1 and CDR2: SEHNR and FQNEAQ (reference sequence). Trimming took 1 base from V and 3 from J; bases not matched to a gene: 6. CDR3 DNA sequence: TGTGCCAGCAGCTTAGAACTAGCGAGCTTCTACAATGAGCAGTTCTTC. Its translation: CASSLELASFYNEQFF.

This sequence joins TRBV11-3 and TRBJ1-1; 10 bases agree with TRBD1. The CDR3 is made up of 14 amino acids. With 6 bases clipped from V and 7 bases from J, the junction kept 8 bases outside the gene matches. CDR1 is SGHNT, CDR2 YENEEA, per germline. CDR3 protein: CASSQTGGVHEAFF. CDR3 in DNA: TGTGCCAGCAGTCAGACAGGGGGCGTTCATGAAGCTTTCTTT.

The V and J genes are TRBV4-3 and TRBJ2-1; no firm D call. Germline lookup yields CDR1 LGHNA and CDR2 YSLEER. V was pared by 1 base and J by 7 bases, with 14 bases between. The CDR3 is 15 residues long. CDR3 coding DNA: TGCGCCAGCAGCCAAGCTAAGGCAGGTACGAATGAGCAGTTCTTC. This translates into CASSQAKAGTNEQFF.

This chain links TRBV15 with TRBJ1-3; D is undetermined. The CDR3 covers 15 residues. CDR1 is LNHNV, CDR2 YYDKDF, per germline (reference sequence). Trimming took 7 bases from V and 0 from J, leaving 13 bases between them. CDR3 coding DNA: TGTGCCACCACCTCTAATTTAGTCTCTGGAAACACCATATATTTT. Protein sequence: CATTSNLVSGNTIYF.

The chain is built from TRBV4-1 and TRBJ2-3; D not certain. The CDR3 has 15 amino acids. The V gene's germline CDR1 is MGHRA and CDR2 YSYEKL. Trimming took 2 bases from V and 2 from J, leaving 11 bases between them. CDR3 region: CASSQLTGFTDTQYF. CDR3 DNA sequence: TGCGCCAGCAGCCAACTAACGGGTTTCACAGATACGCAGTATTTT.

The chain combines TRBV6-6 with TRBJ2-5; D not resolved. This CDR3 has 12 residues. The V gene lost 3 bases and the J gene lost 4 bases, with 6 bases spanning the gap. CDR1 is MNHNY and CDR2 is SVGAGI in the germline V gene (reference sequence). The CDR3 DNA follows: TGTGCCAGCAGTTATAGTGTAGAGACCCAGTACTTC. Translating it yields CASSYSVETQYF.

CDR3 sequence reads: CAYLIAGAREQYF. For the CDR3, the DNA is TGTGCCTATCTCATAGCGGGAGCTCGGGAGCAGTACTTC. This chain joins TRBV30 and TRBJ2-7; 9 nucleotides agree with TRBD2. Trimming cost V 7 bases and J 7 bases; bases outside gene matches: 11. Germline V gives CDR1 GTSNPN, CDR2 SVGIG (reference sequence). The CDR3 length is 13 residues.

In regard to this clone: The same CDR3 can be traced to other DNA sequences in this sample. V gene TRBV28 combines with J gene TRBJ1-5, with 10 bases identical to TRBD1. Germline loops: CDR1 MDHEN, CDR2 SYDVKM. The CDR3 covers 15 residues. Trimming at V came to 3 bases and at J to 5 bases, leaving 4 bases not matched to a gene. The CDR3 protein is CASSFPGQGYQPQHF. As DNA, the CDR3 is TGTGCCAGCAGTTTTCCGGGACAGGGGTATCAGCCCCAGCATTTT.

The chain combines TRBV28 with TRBJ1-5; no definite D call. The V gene's germline CDR1 is MDHEN and CDR2 SYDVKM. CDR3 length equals 17 residues. Trimming removed 3 bases from V and 3 bases from J, with 18 bases in between. CDR3 coding DNA: TGTGCCAGCAGTTTCCTCTCTCCGGGTCTTATCAATCAGCCCCAGCATTTT. It specifies CASSFLSPGLINQPQHF.

This chain uses TRBV7-9 with TRBJ2-7, with 8 nucleotides matching TRBD1. The germline V gene encodes CDR1 SEHNR and CDR2 FQNEAQ (reference sequence). With 5 bases clipped from V and 6 bases from J, the junction kept 12 bases outside the gene matches. The CDR3 is 15 residues long. CDR3 protein: CASSHRNETGGEQYF. CDR3 nucleotide sequence: TGTGCCAGCAGCCATCGAAACGAAACAGGGGGCGAGCAGTACTTC.

This chain joins TRBV6-5 and TRBJ2-7; TRBD2 aligns across 13 bases. The CDR3 has 15 residues. Germline V gives CDR1 MNHEY, CDR2 SVGAGI. Trimming at V came to 4 bases and at J to 4 bases, leaving 4 bases not matched to a gene. The CDR3 here is CASSLSLAGGYEQYF. CDR3 coding DNA: TGTGCCAGCAGTTTATCACTAGCGGGAGGGTACGAGCAGTACTTC.

The chain carries TRBV4-1 and TRBJ2-7; 9 positions agree with TRBD2. With 3 bases clipped from V and 7 bases from J, the junction kept 10 bases outside the gene matches. The CDR3 extends over 15 amino acids. The germline V gene encodes CDR1 MGHRA and CDR2 YSYEKL. The CDR3 nucleotides read TGCGCCAGCAGCCATATAGGGACTAGCATGGGGGAGCAGTACTTC. Its protein product is CASSHIGTSMGEQYF.